This T cell receptor beta chain emerged from a study of shared clonotypes between healthy human individuals. The study's findings and limits: Clonotypes shared by all four sorted-subset donors had higher generation probabilities than non-shared clonotypes. Few donors restricted represented genetic and exposure-history diversity. Incomplete sequencing of sorted subsets was indicated by rarefaction despite large depth.

This CDR3 has 14 residues. Germline CDR1 and CDR2: MNHNS and SASEGT. Trimming took off 3 bases at V and 4 bases at J, with 13 bases between the two ends. CD45RO-negative, CCR7-selected cells formed the naive CD8 fraction, which excluded terminally differentiated effector memory CD45RA+ cells. In regard to this clone: Its specificity is unknown.

Method: immunoSEQ multiplex PCR; TCRdb's copy keeps in-frame clones and lacks some. Of around 2,000,000 clones listed, 90% to 95% were seen once; the top ten hold under 2%. This receptor was identified in a man aged 18 to 29 in good health. Some clones in this sample may be carry-over from other donors' samples. The sequencing input was naive CD8+ T cells from PBMCs. The gene calls are TRBV6-1 and TRBJ2-7, with a tentative D call TRBD1 (5 bases). CDR3 sequence (DNA): TGTGCCAGCAGTGATGTTGGGGCAGGTTACGAGCAGTACTTC. Protein: CASSDVGAGYEQYF.